This T cell receptor beta chain stems from a study of T cells of healthy individuals. The V and J ends lost 3 bases and 1 base respectively, with 10 bases between them. Looked up from germline, CDR1 is MDHEN and CDR2 is SYDVKM. This CDR3 contains 15 residues. TCRdb analysed the 5' RACE reads with MiXCR anew, one entry per CDR3 protein. The sample yields roughly 76,000 distinct CDR3 sequences, 5% seen once. This sequence originates from a female donor in good health. The chain combines TRBV28 with TRBJ2-1; D possibly corresponds to TRBD2 (5 bases). The CDR3 sequence is CASSFEGSSYNEQFF. As DNA, the CDR3 is TGTGCCAGCAGTTTTGAGGGTTCTTCCTACAATGAGCAGTTCTTC.